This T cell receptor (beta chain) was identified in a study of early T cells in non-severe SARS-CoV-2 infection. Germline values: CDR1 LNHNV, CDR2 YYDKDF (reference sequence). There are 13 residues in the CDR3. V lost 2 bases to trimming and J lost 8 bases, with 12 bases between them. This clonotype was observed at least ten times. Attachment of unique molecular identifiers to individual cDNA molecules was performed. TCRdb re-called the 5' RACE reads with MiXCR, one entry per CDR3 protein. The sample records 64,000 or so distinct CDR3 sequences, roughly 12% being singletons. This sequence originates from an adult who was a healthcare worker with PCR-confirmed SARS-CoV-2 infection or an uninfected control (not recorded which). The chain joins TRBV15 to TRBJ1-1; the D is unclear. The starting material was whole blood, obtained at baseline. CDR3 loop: CATSRTGLEEAFF. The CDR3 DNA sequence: TGTGCCACCAGCAGAACGGGTCTCGAAGAAGCTTTCTTT.